These T cell receptor beta chains were read from a single sample in a study of early T cells in non-severe SARS-CoV-2 infection. Each CDR3 protein gets one entry after TCRdb re-called the 5' RACE reads with MiXCR. This table holds 20,000 to 25,000 distinct CDR3 sequences, over 4% found once. Sequences were obtained from whole blood. The receptors come from an adult who was a healthcare worker with PCR-confirmed SARS-CoV-2 infection or an uninfected control (not recorded which). The CDR3 runs from the conserved cysteine through the conserved F or W. Fields, in order: D gene, clone size, J gene, V gene, CDR3 protein, CDR3 DNA. The D gene is left open where the match is weak. Rows may omit the clone size; those that give it use once, few, many or a size class.

D gene: NA
clone size: few
J gene: TRBJ2-1
V gene: TRBV7-9
CDR3 protein: CASSLLKGDSYNEQFF
CDR3 DNA: TGTGCCAGCAGCTTACTCAAGGGGGACTCCTACAATGAGCAGTTCTTC

D gene: NA
clone size: medium-sized
J gene: TRBJ2-7
V gene: TRBV28
CDR3 protein: CASSPPAAQGTSYEQYF
CDR3 DNA: TGTGCCAGCAGCCCTCCAGCGGCCCAGGGAACCTCCTACGAGCAGTACTTC

D gene: NA
clone size: NA
J gene: TRBJ1-5
V gene: TRBV7-2
CDR3 protein: CASSPGGAGQPQHF
CDR3 DNA: TGTGCCAGCAGCCCTGGTGGGGCGGGTCAGCCCCAGCATTTT

D gene: NA
clone size: many
J gene: TRBJ1-5
V gene: TRBV30
CDR3 protein: CAWSETDSNQPQHF
CDR3 DNA: TGTGCCTGGAGTGAAACGGACAGCAATCAGCCCCAGCATTTT

D gene: NA
clone size: NA
J gene: TRBJ2-4
V gene: TRBV5-6
CDR3 protein: CASSFFAGGSPEYF
CDR3 DNA: NA

D gene: TRBD1
clone size: NA
J gene: TRBJ2-7
V gene: TRBV9
CDR3 protein: CASSSPTGTGEQYF
CDR3 DNA: TGTGCCAGCAGCTCACCAACCGGGACAGGGGAGCAGTACTTC

D gene: TRBD2
clone size: few
J gene: TRBJ2-1
V gene: TRBV4-3
CDR3 protein: CASSQEGVAGARDDEQFF
CDR3 DNA: TGCGCCAGCAGCCAAGAGGGGGTAGCGGGGGCCAGGGACGATGAGCAGTTCTTC

D gene: NA
clone size: NA
J gene: TRBJ2-5
V gene: TRBV2
CDR3 protein: CASRELTPETQYF
CDR3 DNA: TGTGCCAGCAGGGAGCTAACTCCAGAGACCCAGTACTTC

D gene: NA
clone size: NA
J gene: TRBJ2-5
V gene: TRBV2
CDR3 protein: CASSELEETQYF
CDR3 DNA: TGTGCCAGCAGTGAATTGGAAGAGACCCAGTACTTC

D gene: NA
clone size: few
J gene: TRBJ2-7
V gene: TRBV7-6
CDR3 protein: CASSLPSGGHGEQYF
CDR3 DNA: TGTGCCAGCAGCCTCCCCAGTGGGGGGCACGGGGAGCAGTACTTC

D gene: NA
clone size: NA
J gene: TRBJ1-2
V gene: TRBV29-1
CDR3 protein: CSLLGMGLGPRQNYGYTF
CDR3 DNA: TGCAGCCTTCTGGGAATGGGTCTTGGGCCGCGACAAAACTATGGCTACACCTTC

D gene: NA
clone size: NA
J gene: TRBJ2-2
V gene: TRBV6-1
CDR3 protein: CASSEWQGIIGTGELFF
CDR3 DNA: TGTGCCAGCAGTGAGTGGCAGGGGATTATAGGAACCGGGGAGCTGTTTTTT

D gene: NA
clone size: medium-sized
J gene: TRBJ2-3
V gene: TRBV20-1
CDR3 protein: CSARKDSTDTQYF
CDR3 DNA: TGCAGTGCTAGGAAGGATAGCACAGATACGCAGTATTTT

D gene: TRBD1
clone size: few
J gene: TRBJ1-1
V gene: TRBV29-1
CDR3 protein: CSVVQGGAEAFF
CDR3 DNA: TGCAGCGTTGTTCAGGGGGGCGCTGAAGCTTTCTTT

D gene: NA
clone size: many
J gene: TRBJ2-1
V gene: TRBV20-1
CDR3 protein: CSTHETYNEQFF
CDR3 DNA: TGCAGTACCCACGAGACCTACAATGAGCAGTTCTTC

D gene: TRBD2
clone size: many
J gene: TRBJ2-3
V gene: TRBV7-9
CDR3 protein: CASSLDSGITDTQYF
CDR3 DNA: TGTGCCAGCAGCTTAGATAGCGGGATCACAGATACGCAGTATTTT

D gene: NA
clone size: NA
J gene: TRBJ2-5
V gene: TRBV2
CDR3 protein: CASEVQETQYF
CDR3 DNA: TGTGCCAGCGAAGTTCAAGAGACCCAGTACTTC

D gene: NA
clone size: many
J gene: TRBJ1-5
V gene: TRBV12-3/TRBV12-4
CDR3 protein: CASSSDFGPQHF
CDR3 DNA: TGTGCCAGCAGTTCCGATTTTGGGCCCCAGCATTTT

D gene: NA
clone size: many
J gene: TRBJ2-2
V gene: TRBV11-1
CDR3 protein: CASRIRANTGELFF
CDR3 DNA: TGTGCCAGCAGAATCCGAGCGAACACCGGGGAGCTGTTTTTT

D gene: NA
clone size: many
J gene: TRBJ2-2
V gene: TRBV12-3/TRBV12-4
CDR3 protein: CASSLAGGPDMYTGELFF
CDR3 DNA: TGTGCCAGCAGTTTAGCGGGGGGGCCAGATATGTACACCGGGGAGCTGTTTTTT

D gene: NA
clone size: many
J gene: TRBJ2-3
V gene: TRBV29-1
CDR3 protein: CSASVSADTQYF
CDR3 DNA: TGCAGCGCTAGCGTCAGTGCAGATACGCAGTATTTT

D gene: NA
clone size: NA
J gene: TRBJ2-1
V gene: TRBV7-2
CDR3 protein: CASSFDYTSAYEQFF
CDR3 DNA: TGTGCCAGCAGCTTCGACTATACCTCTGCGTATGAGCAGTTCTTC

D gene: NA
clone size: many
J gene: TRBJ2-2
V gene: TRBV20-1
CDR3 protein: CSARRGSEPGELFF
CDR3 DNA: TGCAGTGCTAGGCGTGGGTCGGAGCCCGGGGAGCTGTTTTTT

D gene: TRBD2
clone size: many
J gene: TRBJ2-1
V gene: TRBV20-1
CDR3 protein: CSARKVSSGGLYNEQFF
CDR3 DNA: TGCAGTGCTAGGAAGGTGTCTAGCGGGGGCCTCTACAATGAGCAGTTCTTC

D gene: NA
clone size: many
J gene: TRBJ1-2
V gene: TRBV20-1
CDR3 protein: CSATSLGAYGYTF
CDR3 DNA: TGCAGTGCTACCTCCCTCGGTGCCTATGGCTACACCTTC

D gene: NA
clone size: many
J gene: TRBJ2-5
V gene: TRBV12-3/TRBV12-4
CDR3 protein: CASSLRGTQYF
CDR3 DNA: TGTGCCAGCAGTTTAAGAGGGACCCAGTACTTC

D gene: TRBD1
clone size: NA
J gene: TRBJ2-5
V gene: TRBV7-6
CDR3 protein: CASSFRDSWQETQYF
CDR3 DNA: TGTGCCAGCAGCTTTCGGGACAGTTGGCAAGAGACCCAGTACTTC

D gene: NA
clone size: few
J gene: TRBJ1-2
V gene: TRBV5-1
CDR3 protein: CASSLDFQGNGYTF
CDR3 DNA: TGCGCCAGCAGCTTGGACTTCCAGGGCAATGGCTACACCTTC

D gene: NA
clone size: few
J gene: TRBJ2-3
V gene: TRBV4-3
CDR3 protein: CASGSRGTDTQYF
CDR3 DNA: TGCGCCAGCGGGTCTAGGGGCACAGATACGCAGTATTTT

D gene: NA
clone size: many
J gene: TRBJ2-6
V gene: TRBV6-2/TRBV6-3
CDR3 protein: CASTRRAFSSGANVLTF
CDR3 DNA: TGTGCCAGCACGAGGAGGGCCTTCTCCTCTGGGGCCAACGTCCTGACTTTC

D gene: NA
clone size: medium-sized
J gene: TRBJ2-1
V gene: TRBV7-6
CDR3 protein: CASSPFQGTSYNEQFF
CDR3 DNA: TGTGCCAGCAGCCCGTTCCAGGGGACCTCCTACAATGAGCAGTTCTTC